Below, one T cell receptor (beta chain) is given with its context. As yet, its antigen is unknown. These data belong to a study of T cells in localized non-small cell lung cancer. Clones were sequenced by immunoSEQ multiplex PCR, and TCRdb holds only the in-frame ones, with some missing. Among some 52,000 clones, just over 85% were seen once, and the ten largest hold 18%. Germline loops: CDR1 MNHEY, CDR2 SMNVEV (reference sequence). The CDR3 consists of 12 residues. V was clipped by 6 bases and J by 8 bases, with 13 bases between them. General observations from the study: Appearance in adjacent lung was seen for a median approximately 59 of the top 100 tumor clones. Only one tumor region was sequenced, so heterogeneity remains possible.

The clonotype comes from a male donor aged 60 or older with stage III squamous cell lung carcinoma. Specimen: peripheral blood, collected before any cancer treatment. The V gene is TRBV27, the J gene TRBJ1-1, with D uncertain. CDR3 DNA: TGTGCCAGCAGGGTATTGGACGGGGAAGCTTTCTTT. It yields the protein CASRVLDGEAFF.